Listed below are T cell receptor beta chains from one sample, sequenced in a study of blood T cell repertoires in COVID-19. The assay was immunoSEQ multiplex PCR, and TCRdb's table has in-frame clones only and misses some. The sample shows some 160,000 clones, roughly nine tenths of them seen only once. The material sequenced was peripheral blood. The receptor source for this set is a woman aged 55-75 years with active COVID-19. CDR3s include the opening cysteine and the closing phenylalanine or tryptophan. Fields, in order: J gene, V gene, CDR3 protein.

TRBJ2-7	TRBV27	CASSSSGYEQYF
TRBJ2-7	TRBV4-1	CASSQLTYEQYF
TRBJ1-2	TRBV4-2	CASSPSGGRDGYTF
TRBJ1-1	TRBV6-5	CASRRDSPPTEAFF
TRBJ1-1	TRBV7-9	CASSRLDSESTEAFF
TRBJ2-5	TRBV15	CATSRELAGGETQYF
TRBJ2-1	TRBV7-6	CASSSGTSNYNEQFF
TRBJ1-2	TRBV10-2	CASSERRGQRSGTYGYTF
TRBJ2-3	TRBV7-2	CASSPRGSGSADTQYF
TRBJ2-5	TRBV4-1	CASSQDWVAGGPRETQYF